This T cell receptor (beta chain) was identified during a study of CD8 T cells in acute hepatitis C reinfection (dated by TCRdb to about 2021). Context from the whole study: The study profiled the TCRbeta repertoire of CD8+ T cells specific for the HCV NS3-1073 epitope during acute infection and after viral clearance. Paired acute and follow-up samples were contributed by four spontaneous resolvers. General conclusions and limits of the study: Some 13 public clonotypes were found regardless of outcome; one public clonotype used V04-02/J02-02. High diversity was observed in NS3-1073 specific repertoires, and no significant differences in diversity were found between acute resolver, follow-up resolver and acute chronic samples. Because bulk sequencing was performed on the TCRbeta chain only, alphabeta pairing of public clonotypes could not be determined. CDR3 sequences shared with other epitopes were rare, and differing sequencing approaches may have limited exact matching. No follow-up repertoires were available for chronically infected subjects, since NS3-1073 specific cells were too rare to be sorted. Preferential use of the TRBV04 and TRBV06 gene families was observed in all groups, and this preferential usage was not explained by overrepresentation in the naive pool.

The sample holds a few counts of this clone. Its target antigen remains unknown. No much larger clonotype is one base removed from it; base qualities were not supplied. Genomic DNA was extracted from the FACS-sorted cells, and the TCRbeta chains were sequenced by the commercial immunoSEQ service. The original methods were these. The repertoire data were analyzed using ImmunoSEQ Analyzer software v3.0 and R v3.5.1. Only productive rearrangements were analyzed, because sequences with stop codons or out-of-frame rearrangements were removed. The sequencing provider supplied the metrics for Simpson diversity, Shannon entropy, CDR3 length and nucleotide addition. Based on frequency, clonotypes were placed into dominant, sub-dominant, low or lowest abundance groups, and clonotypes under 0.1% were left out of most analyses. A CDR3 amino acid clonotype was called public if the clonotype appeared in at least two subjects at a cumulative frequency of at least 0.5%. TCRdb mirrors the immuneACCESS table, restricted to in-frame sequences. Some clones are absent from its copies; in checked studies, under half trace to an unresolved V gene, and the reason for the others is unknown. V and J calls and clone size are those listed in that table; D and trimming were worked out from the DNA. Here the sample has 30,000 to 45,000 clones; around 85% occur a single time. The ten top clones hold 9.5% to 13% of the sample.

V is shortened by 4 bases, J by 6 bases, and the region joining them spans 2 bases. From the cysteine up to the phenylalanine, the CDR3 has a length of 10 residues. Here the CDR3 DNA is all that survives: 30 bases in frame from base 1. Via the germline V gene, CDR1 is SNHLY and CDR2 FYNNEI. The sample's time point, from its label and the paper: naive CD8 control sorted from an acute-time-point sample. Enrolled in the Montreal Hepatitis C Cohort (HEPCO) in Canada, the donors were people who inject drugs, and these donors were followed every 3 months. Acute primary HCV infection was defined by a positive HCV RNA or antibody test following a negative test within the previous 24 weeks. Antibodies against CD3, CD8 and CD45RO were used for surface staining, and dead cells were excluded with an aqua fixable dye. The cohort included fewer than 10 spontaneous resolvers, defined as subjects with HCV RNA clearance within 24 weeks. Frozen stocks of peripheral blood mononuclear cells were first thawed, after which negative isolation of CD8+ T cells was carried out using the MACS CD8+ T cell Isolation Kit. Cells were sorted on a BD FACSAria II cell sorter.

The receptor was derived from a woman between 18 and 29 years old who spontaneously cleared hepatitis C infection. Sequenced sample: naive CD8+ T cells from PBMCs. Interpreted using the paper, the cell subset or site label stands for: sorted total naive CD45RO-negative CD8+ T cells. The receptor chain draws on TRBV2 and TRBJ2-3, with an unclear D gene assignment. The CDR3 region reads CASSGDTQYF. The nucleotide sequence is TGTGCCAGCAGTGGTGATACGCAGTATTTT.